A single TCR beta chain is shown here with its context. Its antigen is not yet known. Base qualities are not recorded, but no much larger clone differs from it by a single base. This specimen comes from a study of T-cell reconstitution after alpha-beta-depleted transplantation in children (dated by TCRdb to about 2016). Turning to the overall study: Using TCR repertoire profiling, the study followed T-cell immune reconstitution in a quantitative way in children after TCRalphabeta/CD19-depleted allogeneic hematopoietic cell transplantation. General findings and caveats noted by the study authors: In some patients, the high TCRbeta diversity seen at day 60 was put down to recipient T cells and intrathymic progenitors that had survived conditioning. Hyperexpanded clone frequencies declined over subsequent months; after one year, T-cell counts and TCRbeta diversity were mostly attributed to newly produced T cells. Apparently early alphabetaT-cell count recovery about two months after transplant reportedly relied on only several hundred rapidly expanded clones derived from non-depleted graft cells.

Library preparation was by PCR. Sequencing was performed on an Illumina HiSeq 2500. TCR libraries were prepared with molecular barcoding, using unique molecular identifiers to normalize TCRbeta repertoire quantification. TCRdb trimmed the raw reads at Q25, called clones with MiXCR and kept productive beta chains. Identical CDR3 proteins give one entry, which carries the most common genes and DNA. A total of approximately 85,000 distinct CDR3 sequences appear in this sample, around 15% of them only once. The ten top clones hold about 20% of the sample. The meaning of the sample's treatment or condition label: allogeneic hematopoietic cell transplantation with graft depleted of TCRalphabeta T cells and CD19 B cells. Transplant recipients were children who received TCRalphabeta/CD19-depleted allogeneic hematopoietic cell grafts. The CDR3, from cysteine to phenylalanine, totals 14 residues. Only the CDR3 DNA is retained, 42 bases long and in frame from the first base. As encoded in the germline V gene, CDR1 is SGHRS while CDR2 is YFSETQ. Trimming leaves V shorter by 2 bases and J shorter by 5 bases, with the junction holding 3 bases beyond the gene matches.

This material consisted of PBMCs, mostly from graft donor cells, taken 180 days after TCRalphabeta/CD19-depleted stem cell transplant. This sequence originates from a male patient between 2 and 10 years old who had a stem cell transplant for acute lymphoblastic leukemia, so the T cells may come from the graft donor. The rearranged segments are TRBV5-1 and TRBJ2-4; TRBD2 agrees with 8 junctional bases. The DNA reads TGCGCCAGCAGCTTTTCGGGGGGGGAAAACATTCAGTACTTC. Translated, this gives CASSFSGGENIQYF.